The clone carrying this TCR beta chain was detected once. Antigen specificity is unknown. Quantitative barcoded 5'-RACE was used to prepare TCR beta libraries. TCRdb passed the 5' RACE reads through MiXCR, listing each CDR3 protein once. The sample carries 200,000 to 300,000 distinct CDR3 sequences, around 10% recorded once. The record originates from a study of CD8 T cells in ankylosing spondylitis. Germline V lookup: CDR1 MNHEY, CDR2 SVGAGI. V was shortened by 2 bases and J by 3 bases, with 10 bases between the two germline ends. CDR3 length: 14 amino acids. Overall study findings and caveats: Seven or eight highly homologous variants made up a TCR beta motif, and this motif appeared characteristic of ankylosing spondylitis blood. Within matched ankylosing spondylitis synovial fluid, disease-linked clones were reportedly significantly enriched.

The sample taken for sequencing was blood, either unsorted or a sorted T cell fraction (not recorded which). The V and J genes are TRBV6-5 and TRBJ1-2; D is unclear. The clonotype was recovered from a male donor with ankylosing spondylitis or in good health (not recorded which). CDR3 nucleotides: TGTGCCAGCAGTTACGAGTCCCGGGACTATGGCTACACCTTC. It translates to CASSYESRDYGYTF.